This TCR beta chain was retrieved from a study of Ad26.COV2.S vaccination and SARS-CoV-2 variants (dated by TCRdb to about 2021). For context, the study as a whole: Vaccine-arm donors came from COV1001, a multicentre, randomized, double-blind, placebo-controlled phase I-IIa trial of Ad26.COV2.S in healthy adults. Ad26.COV2.S was administered intramuscularly at 5 x 10^10 or 1 x 10^11 viral particles, either as a single shot or as two shots given 56 days apart. Sequencing of the TCRbeta repertoire served to evaluate the specificity and breadth of SARS-CoV-2-reactive T cell receptors following Ad26.COV2.S vaccination. The TCR-sequenced set comprised approximately 32 samples: around 20 Ad26.COV2.S vaccine recipients, 5 placebo recipients and 8 SARS-CoV-2 convalescent individuals. Participants in the trial were split at random into five groups of five each, receiving low-dose or high-dose Ad26.COV2.S once or twice, or else placebo on both occasions. Investigators did not know the trial group allocation while performing experiments and assessing outcomes. On the study overall, not on this receptor specifically: According to the authors, total T cell responses may have been underestimated by the TCR breadth and depth analyses. Vaccine and placebo recipients had similar non-spike TCR breadth, a finding consistent with the vaccine containing only spike. Comparing responses between vaccine doses or regimens was not something the study was powered to do. After vaccination, substantial breadth of spike-specific CD8+ and CD4+ T cell responses was reported. Spike-specific TCR breadth was higher in Ad26.COV2.S recipients than in placebo recipients (P = 0.0014).

In light of the paper, this sample's treatment or condition label describes: around 19 received Ad26.COV2.S at low or high dose, single or two shots; several received placebo; per-sample allocation not given. Repertoires of vaccine and placebo recipients were sequenced from samples collected on day 63 after the first injection. In Cohort 1b, fewer than 30 adults aged 18-55 years were enrolled at a single site in Boston, USA, between 29 July and 7 August 2020. Ad26.COV2.S consisted of a replication-incompetent adenovirus type 26 vector by which a prefusion-stabilized SARS-CoV-2 spike protein from the original Wuhan strain was expressed. On this clone itself: The antigen this receptor binds is unknown. Base qualities are not recorded, but no much larger clone differs from it by a single base.

The immunoSEQ Assay was used to sequence TCRbeta CDR3 regions. After extraction, genomic DNA underwent amplification by bias-controlled multiplex PCR, followed by high-throughput sequencing. On the study's bioinformatics: To quantify the absolute abundance of each unique TCRbeta CDR3 region, sequences were collapsed and filtered. Usable DNA was measured by amplifying reference genes present in all nucleated cells, and TCRbeta template counts were normalized to that usable DNA to estimate T cell fraction. Repertoire TCRs were annotated as SARS-CoV-2-specific by exact matching of V gene, CDR3 amino acid sequence and J gene to a known reactive TCR set. The reference SARS-CoV-2 TCR set was obtained from MIRA and was filtered for enrichment in COVID-19-positive ImmuneCODE repertoires, whereby public or cross-reactive TCRs were removed. Based on the MIRA antigens, annotated TCRs were further analysed at the level of specific ORF or position within ORF. Breadth was defined as the number of annotated unique rearrangements divided by the total number of unique productive rearrangements, and depth was defined as the summed frequency of the annotated unique rearrangements. TCR breadth was compared between groups using two-sided Wilcoxon rank-sum tests. Imported from immuneACCESS, the table was reduced by TCRdb to in-frame sequences with V and J called. These copies leave out some clones; in studies compared against another copy, an unresolved V gene accounts for under half, and the cause of the remainder is not known. The V and J calls and clone size were taken over from that table, and D and trimming were inferred from the DNA. The sample table records about 370,000 clones; approximately 86% of these occur just once. The ten largest clones add up to 3% to 4.5% of the sample.

This clonotype was sampled from a person aged 18 to 65 who received the Ad26.COV2.S COVID-19 vaccine or a placebo. The material was peripheral blood, obtained in a trial of Ad26.COV2.S vaccine versus placebo.

The CDR3 protein sequence reads: CASSSRTGQNTGELFF. The sequenced DNA is TGTGCCAGCTCATCCCGGACAGGGCAGAACACCGGGGAGCTGTTTTTT. The chain is assembled from TRBV18 and TRBJ2-2; TRBD1 agrees with 8 junctional bases. Compared with germline, V lacks 5 bases and J lacks 1 base; bases without a gene match: 6. The germline V gene provides CDR1 KGHSH and CDR2 LQKENI. The CDR3 measures 16 amino acids from cysteine to phenylalanine. CDR3 DNA is the only sequence kept; it has 48 bases, read in frame from the first base.